These 27 T cell receptor beta chains originate from one sample sequenced in a study of blood T cell repertoires in COVID-19. The protocol was immunoSEQ multiplex PCR, while the TCRdb copy is restricted to in-frame clones and leaves out a portion. The sample holds about 220,000 clones, 86% seen once. What was sequenced was peripheral blood. Receptor source: a woman aged 50 to 60 with COVID-19, enrolled during active disease.

The J gene is TRBJ1-1, the V gene TRBV30; a possible D gene is TRBD1 (5 bases). Per germline, CDR1 GTSNPN and CDR2 SVGIG (reference sequence). The V and J ends lost 0 bases and 0 bases respectively, with 14 bases between them. The CDR3 sequence is 16 residues long. DNA of the CDR3: TGTGCCTGGAGTGTATTAGCAGGGCTTATGAACACTGAAGCTTTCTTT. Its translation is CAWSVLAGLMNTEAFF.

The chain uses TRBV6-2 or TRBV6-3 and TRBJ1-6; 9 bases are a match to TRBD1. V was pared by 2 bases and J by 7 bases, with 9 bases of the junction left unmatched. This CDR3 has 17 residues. The germline CDR1 and CDR2 sequences are MNHEY and SVGEGT. The DNA of the CDR3 is TGTGCCAGCAGTTACGAGCGGGGGACAGGGCGGAATTCACCCCTCCACTTT. It is translated as CASSYERGTGRNSPLHF.

The gene calls are TRBV27 and TRBJ1-1; 7 positions match TRBD1. The junction had 5 bases not matched to a gene; V was cut back by 5 bases and J by 5 bases. CDR3 length: 13 amino acids. The germline V gene encodes CDR1 MNHEY and CDR2 SMNVEV (reference sequence). CDR3: CASSPGGKTEAFF. The CDR3 DNA reads as TGTGCCAGCAGTCCAGGGGGAAAGACTGAAGCTTTCTTT.

The V call is TRBV11-2, the J call TRBJ1-2, with 7 bases fitting TRBD1. The length of the CDR3 is 16 residues. Unmatched junction bases numbered 14, after V lost 4 bases and J lost 6 bases. Germline CDR1 and CDR2: SGHAT and FQNNGV. CDR3 residues: CASSSLRGKGAHGYTF. In nucleotides, the CDR3 is TGTGCCAGCAGCTCCTTACGGGGGAAGGGGGCTCATGGCTACACCTTC.

V usage is TRBV14 and J usage is TRBJ1-2; D uncertain. V was clipped by 0 bases and J by 6 bases, with 17 bases between them. The germline V gene encodes CDR1 SGHDN and CDR2 FVKESK. This CDR3 contains 16 residues. The CDR3 DNA follows: TGTGCCAGCAGCCAAGATAAGAGGGAATGGCAGGATGGCTACACCTTC. Its protein product is CASSQDKREWQDGYTF. Full variable domain (outside the CDR3, taken from reference TRBV14 and TRBJ1-2): EAGVTQFPSHSVIEKGQTVTLRCDPISGHDNLYWYRRVMGKEIKFLLHFVKESKQDESGMPNNRFLAERTGGTYSTLKVQPAELEDSGVYFCASSQDKREWQDGYTFGSGTRLTVV.

V and J are TRBV7-8 and TRBJ1-3; D is undetermined. The V and J ends lost 3 bases and 0 bases respectively, with 6 bases between them. Germline V CDR1 and CDR2: SGHVS, FQNEAQ. The CDR3 is made up of 14 amino acids. The CDR3 loop is CASSFAGSGNTIYF. The CDR3 DNA sequence: TGTGCCAGCAGCTTCGCGGGCTCTGGAAACACCATATATTTT.

V is TRBV5-6 and J is TRBJ2-1, with 7 bases aligning to TRBD1. The CDR3 is made up of 12 amino acids. The trim removed 5 bases at V and 14 bases at J, leaving 10 bases unmatched. Germline assignment: CDR1 SGHDT and CDR2 YYEEEE. In DNA, the CDR3 is TGTGCCAGCAGTTCTACAGGGGATTTAGAGTTCTTC. This translates into CASSSTGDLEFF.

This chain uses TRBV5-4 with TRBJ2-3; 8 bases are a match to TRBD1. J lost 1 base, V lost 4 bases, and 5 bases had no gene match. This CDR3 has 15 residues. The V gene's germline CDR1 is SGHNT and CDR2 YYREEE (reference sequence). As DNA, the CDR3 is TGTGCCAGCAGCATCGGGACAGGCGGCACAGATACGCAGTATTTT. Translation gives CASSIGTGGTDTQYF.

The DNA of the CDR3 is TGTGCCAGCGGACAGGGCCCAATCTATGGCTACACCTTC. Protein: CASGQGPIYGYTF. The chain has TRBV27 and TRBJ1-2; 8 bases map to TRBD1. The CDR3 length is 13 residues. With V trimmed by 8 bases and J by 4 bases, 6 bases remained unmatched. The germline gives CDR1 MNHEY, CDR2 SMNVEV (reference sequence).

The rearrangement joins TRBV2 to TRBJ1-1; D may be TRBD1 (5 bases). V was trimmed by 7 bases and J by 1 base, leaving 19 bases between them. The CDR3 is 16 amino acids. The germline V gene encodes CDR1 SNHLY and CDR2 FYNNEI. This chain's CDR3 is CASIEEMGGTNTEAFF. CDR3 DNA sequence: TGTGCCAGCATCGAAGAGATGGGGGGGACGAACACTGAAGCTTTCTTT.

This chain joins TRBV12-3 or TRBV12-4 and TRBJ1-3, with D possibly being TRBD1 (6 bases). The V gene lost 6 bases and the J gene lost 4 bases, with 10 bases spanning the gap. The CDR3 extends over 13 amino acids. The CDR3 protein is CASRYGQGNTIYF. CDR3 bases: TGTGCCAGCAGATACGGACAGGGAAACACCATATATTTT.

The chain joins TRBV5-1 to TRBJ1-2; possibly TRBD1 for D (5 bases). Germline V gene lookup returns CDR1 SGHRS and CDR2 YFSETQ. The germline V and J ends were trimmed by 2 bases and 2 bases, with 13 bases remaining between them. This CDR3 comprises 15 residues. The CDR3 coding sequence is TGCGCCAGCAGCTTCGGGCAGGGAAGGAACTATGGCTACACCTTC. Translation gives CASSFGQGRNYGYTF. Full variable domain (outside the CDR3, taken from reference TRBV5-1 and TRBJ1-2): KAGVTQTPRYLIKTRGQQVTLSCSPISGHRSVSWYQQTPGQGLQFLFEYFSETQRNKGNFPGRFSGRQFSNSRSEMNVSTLELGDSALYLCASSFGQGRNYGYTFGSGTRLTVV.

V gene TRBV15 combines with J gene TRBJ2-3; 9 positions agree with TRBD2. V was pared by 0 bases and J by 3 bases, with 10 bases of the junction left unmatched. Germline V gives CDR1 LNHNV, CDR2 YYDKDF (reference sequence). This CDR3 spans 18 amino acids. The CDR3 DNA reads as TGTGCCACCAGCAGAGATCGGAAAAGCGGGGGGCTTACAGATACGCAGTATTTT. Protein: CATSRDRKSGGLTDTQYF. The full variable domain, its missing parts supplied by reference TRBV15 and TRBJ2-3, is DAMVIQNPRYQVTQFGKPVTLSCSQTLNHNVMYWYQQKSSQAPKLLFHYYDKDFNNEADTPDNFQSRRPNTSFCFLDIRSPGLGDTAMYLCATSRDRKSGGLTDTQYFGPGTRLTVL.

V and J are TRBV5-1 and TRBJ1-4, with D hard to call. The CDR3 extends over 14 amino acids. Germline V gene sequence: CDR1 SGHRS, CDR2 YFSETQ. V was pared by 0 bases and J by 8 bases, with 11 bases between. The CDR3 DNA is TGCGCCAGCAGCTTGGATCCCTCCCGGGAAAAACTGTTTTTT. Translating gives CASSLDPSREKLFF. The full variable domain, rest sourced from reference TRBV5-1 and TRBJ1-4, is KAGVTQTPRYLIKTRGQQVTLSCSPISGHRSVSWYQQTPGQGLQFLFEYFSETQRNKGNFPGRFSGRQFSNSRSEMNVSTLELGDSALYLCASSLDPSREKLFFGSGTQLSVL.

The J gene is TRBJ2-2, the V gene TRBV7-9; 10 bases line up with TRBD1. Per the germline V gene, CDR1 is SEHNR and CDR2 is FQNEAQ (reference sequence). CDR3 length equals 16 residues. V lost 6 bases and J lost 4; bases outside the gene matches: 8. Written as DNA, the CDR3 is TGTGCCAGCAGAGTCTCCGGGACAGGGGTCACCGGGGAGCTGTTTTTT. Its protein is CASRVSGTGVTGELFF. Together with reference TRBV7-9 and TRBJ2-2, the CDR3 gives the full variable domain: DTGVSQNPRHKITKRGQNVTFRCDPISEHNRLYWYRQTLGQGPEFLTYFQNEAQLEKSRLLSDRFSAERPKGSFSTLEIQRTEQGDSAMYLCASRVSGTGVTGELFFGEGSRLTVL.

The chain combines TRBV27 with TRBJ1-1, with TRBD1 matching 8 bases. From germline, CDR1 is MNHEY and CDR2 SMNVEV (reference sequence). The CDR3 contains 15 residues. Trimming removed 2 bases from V and 1 base from J; junction bases left unmatched: 3. The CDR3, as DNA: TGTGCCAGCAGTTTAACAGGGGGACGGAACACTGAAGCTTTCTTT. Encoded protein: CASSLTGGRNTEAFF.

The rearrangement joins TRBV21-1 to TRBJ2-1; TRBD1, the table's D call, lacks a check against the DNA. TRBV21-1 is an annotated pseudogene. This CDR3 has 19 residues. Here the CDR3 DNA reads TGTGCCAGCAGCCCCCGCCGCCCGGGACAGGGGGATAGGGCCAATGAGCAGTTCTTC. Residues: CASSPRRPGQGDRANEQFF.

The J gene is TRBJ1-3, the V gene TRBV18; tentative D call: TRBD1 (5 bases). V shed 3 bases and J shed 3 bases, with 12 bases lying between them. Germline CDR1 reads KGHSH; CDR2 reads LQKENI. The CDR3 length is 15 residues. CDR3 DNA: TGTGCCAGCTCACCTCAAGCAGGGCTTGGAAACACCATATATTTT. The encoded protein is CASSPQAGLGNTIYF. The variable domain in full, completed from reference TRBV18 and TRBJ1-3, reads NAGVMQNPRHLVRRRGQEARLRCSPMKGHSHVYWYRQLPEEGLKFMVYLQKENIIDESGMPKERFSAEFPKEGPSILRIQQVVRGDSAAYFCASSPQAGLGNTIYFGEGSWLTVV.

In its sample, this clone was seen a few times. The chain recombines TRBV18 with TRBJ2-2; 7 bases map to TRBD1. The CDR3 extends over 18 amino acids. Germline V gene lookup returns CDR1 KGHSH and CDR2 LQKENI. Trimming at V came to 2 bases and at J to 0 bases, leaving 9 bases not matched to a gene. CDR3 sequence: CASSPKDRLPTNTGELFF. The CDR3 nucleotides read TGTGCCAGCTCACCAAAGGACAGGCTACCGACGAACACCGGGGAGCTGTTTTTT.

The CDR3: CASSLRLAGGDYNEQFF. CDR3 nucleotide sequence: TGTGCCAGCAGCTTGAGACTAGCGGGGGGCGACTACAATGAGCAGTTCTTC. The chain uses TRBV11-2 and TRBJ2-1, with 13 bases matching TRBD2. V shed 3 bases, J shed 3 bases, and the junction held 5 bases outside the gene matches. The CDR3 totals 17 residues. Germline V lookup: CDR1 SGHAT, CDR2 FQNNGV.

The V and J genes are TRBV9 and TRBJ2-7; TRBD1 matches 9 bases. The CDR3 contains 14 residues. The ends lost 0 bases at V and 2 bases at J; junction bases unmatched: 0. CDR1 and CDR2 from the germline V gene are SGDLS and YYNGEE. The CDR3 nucleotides read TGTGCCAGCAGCGTAGGGACAGGGGCCTACGAGCAGTACTTC. Translated: CASSVGTGAYEQYF.

This clone showed up many times. The V gene is TRBV29-1, the J gene TRBJ1-5; D call uncertain. Germline assignment: CDR1 SQVTM and CDR2 ANQGSEA. This CDR3 contains 15 residues. Deletions cut 4 bases from V and 0 bases from J, with 13 bases between. CDR3 coding DNA: TGCAGCGTTGCGGCCGGGATCAATAGCAATCAGCCCCAGCATTTT. Amino acids: CSVAAGINSNQPQHF.

The chain employs TRBV7-2 and TRBJ1-6; maybe TRBD1 (6 bases). CDR1 and CDR2 from the germline V gene are SGHTA and FQGNSA. V was cut by 1 base and J by 6 bases, with 13 bases left in between. CDR3 length: 16 residues. CDR3 bases: TGTGCCAGCAGCTTAGGCTGGACAGAGTTTAATTCACCCCTCCACTTT. This translates into CASSLGWTEFNSPLHF.

This clone was seen only once. V is TRBV5-1 and J is TRBJ1-6; 10 nucleotides line up with TRBD1. After removal of 0 bases from V and 0 bases from J, the junction contained 3 bases not matched to a gene. The CDR3 loop spans 18 amino acids. Germline CDR1 reads SGHRS; CDR2 reads YFSETQ. As DNA, the CDR3 is TGCGCCAGCAGCTTGGAGGGGACAGGGGCCTCCTATAATTCACCCCTCCACTTT. This sequence encodes CASSLEGTGASYNSPLHF.

The gene calls are TRBV4-1 and TRBJ1-5, with no clear D. Germline CDR1 and CDR2: MGHRA and YSYEKL. The V gene lost 0 bases and the J gene lost 3 bases, with 12 bases spanning the gap. The CDR3 contains 16 residues. CDR3 coding DNA: TGCGCCAGCAGCCAAGAGAGGCCGAACGACAATCAGCCCCAGCATTTT. It is translated as CASSQERPNDNQPQHF.

The CDR3 here is CASSYRTGLWNEQFF. As DNA, the CDR3 is TGTGCCAGCAGCTACCGGACAGGGTTATGGAATGAGCAGTTCTTC. The V call is TRBV13, the J call TRBJ2-1, with 8 bases that match TRBD1. This CDR3 has 15 residues. In germline, CDR1 is PRHDT, CDR2 FYEKMQ (reference sequence). The trim removed 4 bases at V and 7 bases at J, leaving 9 bases unmatched.

This sequence joins TRBV15 and TRBJ2-7; 8 nucleotides match TRBD1. The J segment lost 0 bases and the V segment lost 6 bases, leaving 1 base of the junction unmatched. The CDR3 length is 13 residues. Germline loops: CDR1 LNHNV, CDR2 YYDKDF (reference sequence). CDR3 in amino acids: CATRGQGSYEQYV. For the CDR3, the DNA is TGTGCCACCAGAGGACAGGGCTCCTACGAGCAGTACGTC.